Listed here is a single T cell receptor beta chain. This sample was taken from a study of T cells in Graves' hyperthyroidism and ophthalmopathy. Amplification targeted TCR beta CDR3 regions from RNA transcripts. Carried out on the TCR CDR3, a first-round RT-PCR used the HTBI primer set. TCRdb called the multiplex PCR reads again in MiXCR, with one record for every CDR3 protein. This table has about 290,000 distinct CDR3 sequences, about 14% appearing once. The V and J ends lost 3 bases and 0 bases, in that order; junction bases with no gene match: 9. CDR1 is SGHNT and CDR2 is YYREEE in the germline V gene (reference sequence). This CDR3 spans 18 amino acids.

This receptor was identified in a woman in her twenties or thirties with Graves' hyperthyroidism that later progressed to Graves' ophthalmopathy. Sequenced material: blood. The chain is built from TRBV5-4 and TRBJ2-3; TRBD1 matches at 11 bases. In DNA form, the CDR3 reads TGTGCCAGCAGCTACCCGGGACAGGGGGTCTTAAGCACAGATACGCAGTATTTT. Protein sequence: CASSYPGQGVLSTDTQYF.